These 13 T cell receptor beta chains were all obtained from the same sample, sequenced in a study of blood T cells in healthy people across ages. With a J-beta primer mix and a sample-barcoded 5' primer, a second PCR ran about 7 to 12 cycles. TCRdb passed the 5' RACE reads through MiXCR, listing each CDR3 protein once. The table includes about 580,000 distinct CDR3 sequences, 40% to 55% detected once. Sequencing used blood. The receptors were gathered from an elderly man in good health.

The sample holds one count of this clonotype. V is TRBV19 and J is TRBJ2-7; D possibly corresponds to TRBD2 (6 bases). Germline lookup yields CDR1 LNHDA and CDR2 SQIVND (reference sequence). V lost 6 bases and J 5 bases, leaving 14 bases between the germline ends. The CDR3 contains 13 residues. CDR3 protein: CASSGAGFDEQYF. CDR3 sequence (DNA): TGTGCCAGTAGCGGGGCGGGGTTCGACGAGCAGTACTTC.

This clonotype was counted between two and nine times. The gene calls are TRBV20-1 and TRBJ2-3; 14 bases match TRBD2. Germline V gives CDR1 DFQATT, CDR2 SNEGSKA (reference sequence). Losses at the gene ends were 5 bases for V and 6 bases for J; bases not matched to a gene: 10. The CDR3 is 16 residues long. CDR3 protein: CSAVKTSGGASDTQYF. CDR3 in DNA: TGCAGTGCTGTCAAGACTAGCGGGGGGGCCTCTGATACGCAGTATTTT.

The CDR3 spells CASSGDRLAGSGEQFF. In nucleotides, the CDR3 is TGTGCCAGCAGCGGGGATAGACTAGCGGGGTCAGGTGAGCAGTTCTTC. The rearrangement joins TRBV7-2 to TRBJ2-1, with 11 bases aligning to TRBD2. The length of the CDR3 is 16 residues. Trimming removed 5 bases from V and 9 bases from J; junction bases left unmatched: 12. In germline, CDR1 is SGHTA, CDR2 FQGNSA.

The J gene is TRBJ2-1, the V gene TRBV24-1; 9 bases match TRBD2. The germline V gene has CDR1 KGHDR and CDR2 SFDVKD. CDR3 size: 17 residues. V lost 4 bases, J lost 2 bases, and 8 bases stayed unmatched. DNA for the CDR3: TGTGCCACCAGTGACACTCGGGCGGGGGGGCCCTACAATGAGCAGTTCTTC. Protein: CATSDTRAGGPYNEQFF.

This clonotype has at least ten counts. The chain uses TRBV5-1 and TRBJ2-7, with D maybe TRBD1 (5 bases). Trimming took off 4 bases at V and 0 bases at J, with 14 bases between the two ends. CDR1 is SGHRS, CDR2 YFSETQ, per germline. The CDR3 loop spans 15 amino acids. In DNA form, the CDR3 reads TGCGCCAGCAGCCCTGACAGAGGTCACTCCTACGAGCAGTACTTC. Residues: CASSPDRGHSYEQYF.

This clonotype was picked up one time. The V and J genes are TRBV7-9 and TRBJ2-5, with 11 bases fitting TRBD2. After removal of 4 bases from V and 11 bases from J, the junction contained 18 bases not matched to a gene. Looked up from germline, CDR1 is SEHNR and CDR2 is FQNEAQ (reference sequence). This CDR3 region has 17 residues. The CDR3 spells CASSSRGGSGRAYEQYF. CDR3 coding DNA: TGTGCCAGCAGCTCCCGCGGGGGTAGCGGGAGGGCCTATGAGCAGTACTTC.

Only one count was recorded for this clonotype. The genes are TRBV29-1 and TRBJ2-5, with TRBD1 matching 11 bases. V lost 7 bases, J lost 11 bases, and 6 bases stayed unmatched. Germline V gene sequence: CDR1 SQVTM, CDR2 ANQGSEA. The CDR3 consists of 11 residues. In nucleotides, the CDR3 is TGCAGCGCGGACAGGGGGCAGGGGCAGTACTTC. Its translation: CSADRGQGQYF.

The V and J genes are TRBV7-9 and TRBJ2-1; D might be TRBD2 (5 bases). Per germline, CDR1 SEHNR and CDR2 FQNEAQ (reference sequence). CDR3 length: 17 residues. The V end lost 3 bases, the J end lost 5 bases, and 20 bases lay between the germline ends. The CDR3 nucleotides are TGTGCCAGCAGCTTCCGGACCGGGGAGCCGTCACACAATGAGCAGTTCTTC. Its translation: CASSFRTGEPSHNEQFF.

This clonotype was recorded a few times. The genes are TRBV6-5 and TRBJ1-5; D gene ambiguous. Germline V gene sequence: CDR1 MNHEY, CDR2 SVGAGI. Trimming removed 4 bases at V and 7 bases at J, with 17 bases between. The CDR3 length is 15 residues. For the CDR3, the DNA is TGTGCCAGCAGTTCGGGCAGACCCGGAGACCAGCCCCAGCATTTT. The encoded protein is CASSSGRPGDQPQHF.

The chain combines TRBV7-2 with TRBJ2-3; 12 bases are shared with TRBD1. This CDR3 has 17 residues. Losses at the gene ends were 1 base for V and 6 bases for J; bases not matched to a gene: 8. Germline CDR1 and CDR2: SGHTA and FQGNSA. The CDR3 region has the DNA TGTGCCAGCAGCTTAGATAGGGGGACAGGGGGCTCCGATACGCAGTATTTT. Protein product: CASSLDRGTGGSDTQYF.

This clonotype showed up just a few times. This chain uses TRBV5-1 with TRBJ2-1; unclear D gene. This CDR3 has 16 residues. V gave up 0 bases and J gave up 7 bases, with 17 bases separating them. Germline V gives CDR1 SGHRS, CDR2 YFSETQ. CDR3 sequence: CASSLGSSLISNEQFF. The CDR3 bases are TGCGCCAGCAGCTTGGGGTCCTCCCTAATTTCTAATGAGCAGTTCTTC.

V usage is TRBV12-3 or TRBV12-4 and J usage is TRBJ2-1; the match to TRBD2 covers 13 bases. This CDR3 region has 16 residues. The ends lost 5 bases at V and 5 bases at J; junction bases unmatched: 6. CDR3 sequence: CASSNPGTSGDNEQFF. The CDR3 nucleotides read TGTGCCAGCAGTAATCCCGGGACTAGCGGGGACAATGAGCAGTTCTTC.

This clonotype was detected only a few times. The genes are TRBV7-2 and TRBJ2-3; 8 bases line up with TRBD2. V was clipped by 4 bases and J by 0 bases; unmatched bases: 9. The germline V gene has CDR1 SGHTA and CDR2 FQGNSA. The CDR3 extends over 17 amino acids. The CDR3 bases are TGTGCCAGCAGCTCGCCCCGACTAGCGCTAAGCACAGATACGCAGTATTTT. This sequence encodes CASSSPRLALSTDTQYF.